This is a list of T cell receptor beta chains from one sample in a study of blood T cell repertoires in COVID-19. Assay used: immunoSEQ multiplex PCR; TCRdb lists only in-frame clones, some missing. The repertoire holds 350,000 to 500,000 clones, with over 75% as singletons. The material sequenced was PBMCs or T cells enriched from blood (not recorded which). These receptors were taken from a woman younger than 30 who had been exposed to COVID-19. The CDR3 runs from the conserved cysteine through the conserved F or W. Each record gives: V gene, CDR3 protein.

V gene: TRBV19
CDR3 protein: CASSIGGGYYNEQFF

V gene: TRBV10-3
CDR3 protein: CAISELRDFPSTDTQYF

V gene: TRBV6-5
CDR3 protein: CASSYASVSYEQYF

V gene: TRBV7-3
CDR3 protein: CASSLTRTGEGYTF

V gene: TRBV28
CDR3 protein: CASSLGRRGHEQFF

V gene: TRBV27
CDR3 protein: CASSGGARGYTF

V gene: TRBV7-2
CDR3 protein: CASSFQDRVAGNTIYF

V gene: TRBV10-2
CDR3 protein: CASSGGQDRLSSKKNIQYF

V gene: TRBV19
CDR3 protein: CASLPGQMNTGELFF

V gene: TRBV28
CDR3 protein: CASQSGTGALGIWSNQPQHF

V gene: TRBV5-6
CDR3 protein: CASSPTSGRFLTYEQYF

V gene: TRBV3-1/TRBV3-2
CDR3 protein: CASSPPRGSMNTEAFF

V gene: TRBV5-1
CDR3 protein: CASSLTLAGDEQFF

V gene: TRBV7-8
CDR3 protein: CASSFGTGFYEQYF

V gene: TRBV28
CDR3 protein: CASSRTRNRQGQETQYF

V gene: TRBV2
CDR3 protein: CASRERLTSEAFF

V gene: TRBV4-2
CDR3 protein: CASRRGTMNEQFF

V gene: TRBV7-6
CDR3 protein: CASSLFGQGMGDEAFF

V gene: TRBV19
CDR3 protein: CASSKTSGGGEQFF

V gene: TRBV6-5
CDR3 protein: CASSPLAGTNEQFF

V gene: TRBV18
CDR3 protein: CASSRTGGLREKLFF

V gene: TRBV28
CDR3 protein: CASGESWVRQPQHF

V gene: TRBV19
CDR3 protein: CASSIGGGMEAFF

V gene: TRBV5-1
CDR3 protein: CASSLTGQNTEAFF

V gene: TRBV4-2
CDR3 protein: CASSLRGSNNEQFF

V gene: TRBV19
CDR3 protein: CASSIDLRRGQGFTEAFF

V gene: TRBV12-3/TRBV12-4
CDR3 protein: CASSRRAGYEQYF

V gene: TRBV4-1
CDR3 protein: CASSQGQLETQYF

V gene: TRBV6-1
CDR3 protein: CASSERGYTEAFF

V gene: TRBV4-1
CDR3 protein: CASSQAPGTERYEQYF

V gene: TRBV2
CDR3 protein: CASSEEAGLAYASSYEQYF

V gene: TRBV7-2
CDR3 protein: CASSLVQANTGELFF

V gene: TRBV5-6
CDR3 protein: CASSSTGIPTNEKLFF

V gene: TRBV2
CDR3 protein: CASSEWDTHTEAFF

V gene: TRBV7-2
CDR3 protein: CASSSRRAGEDIQYF

V gene: TRBV11-3
CDR3 protein: CASSAGGQQETQYF

V gene: TRBV11-1
CDR3 protein: CASSFQGVVTEAFF

V gene: TRBV27
CDR3 protein: CASGVRGHSPLHF

V gene: TRBV6-5
CDR3 protein: CASSYSGIDTQGEQYF

V gene: TRBV4-3
CDR3 protein: CASSHPGGESPLHF

V gene: TRBV19
CDR3 protein: CASSSGGGRWETQYF